A single sample gave rise to the 23 T cell receptor beta chains below, sequenced in a study of blood T cells in healthy people across ages. The second PCR ran about 6 to 12 cycles with a sample-barcoded 5' primer and J-beta primers. Via MiXCR, TCRdb re-called the 5' RACE reads, giving one row per CDR3 protein. The sample contains over 950,000 distinct CDR3 sequences, about 53% of which appear only once. The material sequenced was blood. These receptors were collected from a woman in her sixties or seventies in good health.

This rearrangement joins TRBV29-1 to TRBJ2-3, with D perhaps TRBD1 (5 bases). Germline CDR1 is SQVTM and CDR2 is ANQGSEA. This CDR3 contains 13 residues. V lost 4 bases to trimming and J lost 1 base, with 9 bases between them. The CDR3 here is CSVAQGGTDTQYF. The CDR3 DNA is TGCAGCGTTGCCCAGGGCGGCACAGATACGCAGTATTTT.

This clonotype was seen only a few times. The chain recombines TRBV4-1 with TRBJ2-7; 9 positions match TRBD1. The CDR3 has 17 amino acids. Trimming cost V 4 bases and J 1 base; bases outside gene matches: 11. Germline CDR1 reads MGHRA; CDR2 reads YSYEKL. CDR3 sequence reads: CASSPVPRDRVSYEQYF. DNA for the CDR3: TGCGCCAGCAGCCCCGTACCCCGGGACAGGGTTTCCTACGAGCAGTACTTC.

This clonotype was observed many times. The chain is built from TRBV4-3 and TRBJ2-5, with 11 bases fitting TRBD2. Germline V gene data show CDR1 as LGHNA and CDR2 as YSLEER. The CDR3 has 18 amino acids. With 0 bases clipped from V and 2 bases from J, the junction kept 8 bases outside the gene matches. The CDR3 protein is CASSQDRRLAGPQETQYF. In DNA, the CDR3 is TGCGCCAGCAGCCAAGACAGGCGACTAGCGGGGCCACAAGAGACCCAGTACTTC.

The chain couples TRBV14 to TRBJ2-7; 7 bases match TRBD2. V dropped 5 bases and J dropped 7; count of bases not matched to a gene: 8. The germline CDR1 and CDR2 sequences are SGHDN and FVKESK. This CDR3 contains 13 residues. The CDR3 loop reads CASSNQGGNEQYF. The CDR3 region has the DNA TGTGCCAGCAGCAATCAGGGAGGGAATGAGCAGTACTTC.

This chain links TRBV3-1 with TRBJ2-1; weak D call: TRBD2 (5 bases). Germline V lookup: CDR1 LGHDT, CDR2 YNNKEL (reference sequence). Trimming took off 1 base at V and 11 bases at J, with 12 bases between the two ends. This CDR3 region has 13 residues. DNA for the CDR3: TGTGCCAGCAGCCAAGGGTTGACTAACAAGCAGTTCTTC. Translation: CASSQGLTNKQFF.

J is TRBJ1-2 and V is TRBV11-2; 12 bases agree with TRBD1. The CDR3 totals 17 residues. Germline V gives CDR1 SGHAT, CDR2 FQNNGV. Unmatched junction bases numbered 8, after V lost 3 bases and J lost 3 bases. CDR3 bases: TGTGCCAGCAGCTTCGGGACAGGGGGCCCTCAGGACTATGGCTACACCTTC. Protein product: CASSFGTGGPQDYGYTF.

The V and J genes are TRBV5-5 and TRBJ1-2; D might be TRBD1 (5 bases). V lost 2 bases, J lost 8 bases, and 16 bases lay in between. CDR3 size: 14 residues. Germline CDR1 is SGHKS and CDR2 is YYEKEE (reference sequence). The CDR3 nucleotides read TGTGCCAGCAGCTTCTCGGAGGGGCTCGGGGGCTACACCTTC. Protein: CASSFSEGLGGYTF.

The gene calls are TRBV7-9 and TRBJ2-3, with 9 bases that match TRBD1. This CDR3 contains 15 residues. Trimming cost V 5 bases and J 3 bases; bases outside gene matches: 6. The V gene's germline CDR1 is SEHNR and CDR2 FQNEAQ (reference sequence). CDR3 nucleotides: TGTGCCAGCAGCCCGACCGACAGGGGGACAGATACGCAGTATTTT. Protein: CASSPTDRGTDTQYF.

A few counts support this clonotype. This rearrangement joins TRBV4-3 to TRBJ2-5; the match to TRBD2 covers 7 bases. Trimming removed 0 bases from V and 7 bases from J; junction bases left unmatched: 8. Germline assignment: CDR1 LGHNA and CDR2 YSLEER. The CDR3 extends over 15 amino acids. CDR3 protein: CASSQDWSGRGTQYF. The DNA for the CDR3 is TGCGCCAGCAGCCAAGATTGGTCGGGGAGGGGGACCCAGTACTTC.

The chain carries TRBV6-1 and TRBJ2-3; no clear D gene. The length of the CDR3 is 15 residues. Trimming pared 6 bases from V and 1 base from J, leaving 14 bases between. Germline CDR1 reads MNHNS; CDR2 reads SASEGT. DNA for the CDR3: TGTGCCAGCAGAGCAAGAATCTACGGCACAGATACGCAGTATTTT. Encoded protein: CASRARIYGTDTQYF.

This chain connects TRBV7-2 to TRBJ2-7; D is ambiguous. This CDR3 spans 15 amino acids. Deletions cut 1 base from V and 3 bases from J, with 13 bases between. Germline V lookup: CDR1 SGHTA, CDR2 FQGNSA. The CDR3 sequence: CASSLESSIHYEQYF. The CDR3 DNA follows: TGTGCCAGCAGCTTAGAGTCTAGTATTCACTACGAGCAGTACTTC. Complete variable domain (other parts from reference TRBV7-2 and TRBJ2-7): GAGVSQSPSNKVTEKGKDVELRCDPISGHTALYWYRQSLGQGLEFLIYFQGNSAPDKSGLPSDRFSAERTGGSVSTLTIQRTQQEDSAVYLCASSLESSIHYEQYFGPGTRLTVT.

This clonotype was counted between two and nine times. This chain joins TRBV7-2 and TRBJ2-5, with D tentatively TRBD2 (6 bases). Germline V gives CDR1 SGHTA, CDR2 FQGNSA. This CDR3 is built from 15 residues. Trimming removed 2 bases from V and 8 bases from J, with 18 bases in between. CDR3 coding DNA: TGTGCCAGCAGCTTACTTGCGGACGTGGGGGGAACCCAGTACTTC. Its translation is CASSLLADVGGTQYF.

The V call is TRBV20-1, the J call TRBJ2-2; no clear D gene. Germline CDR1 is DFQATT and CDR2 is SNEGSKA (reference sequence). The CDR3 is 14 amino acids. V lost 1 base to trimming and J lost 4 bases, with 10 bases between them. CDR3 in amino acids: CSARALTGTGELFF. In DNA form, the CDR3 reads TGCAGTGCTAGAGCCCTGACCGGCACCGGGGAGCTGTTTTTT.

The V and J genes are TRBV4-2 and TRBJ2-5; TRBD1 matches at 12 bases. There are 18 residues in the CDR3. Trimming at V came to 2 bases and at J to 4 bases, leaving 11 bases not matched to a gene. Germline CDR1 LGHNA, CDR2 YNFKEQ. CDR3 DNA: TGTGCCAGCAGCCAATTCGCTGCTGGGACAGGGGGCTTAGAGACCCAGTACTTC. Amino acids: CASSQFAAGTGGLETQYF.

This chain connects TRBV4-3 to TRBJ2-7, with D possibly TRBD2 on 6 matching bases. The better agreement between TRBJ2-4 and the DNA end casts doubt on the J call. Germline CDR1 reads LGHNA; CDR2 reads YSLEER. The CDR3 is 15 amino acids. The chain's CDR3 is CASSQDRTGVDIQYF. CDR3 DNA sequence: TGCGCCAGCAGCCAAGATCGAACGGGGGTTGACATTCAGTACTTC.

This chain connects TRBV3-1 to TRBJ2-5, with TRBD2 identical over 13 bases. CDR1 and CDR2 from the germline V gene are LGHDT and YNNKEL (reference sequence). This CDR3 spans 13 amino acids. V dropped 4 bases and J dropped 12; count of bases not matched to a gene: 5. The CDR3 DNA follows: TGTGCCAGCAGCCCGGGACTAGCGGGAATTGAGTACTTC. Its translation: CASSPGLAGIEYF.

This clonotype was recorded a few times. The rearrangement links TRBV6-2 or TRBV6-3 to TRBJ2-5; 11 bases are shared with TRBD2. Germline V gene lookup returns CDR1 MNHEY and CDR2 SVGEGT. The length of the CDR3 is 18 residues. Unmatched junction bases numbered 10, after V lost 2 bases and J lost 2 bases. The CDR3 loop is CASSYLPLTSGNQETQYF. In DNA form, the CDR3 reads TGTGCCAGCAGTTACCTCCCCCTGACTAGCGGGAATCAAGAGACCCAGTACTTC.

The CDR3 region has the DNA TGTGCCAGCAGCTTTGGTCTAGCGGGAGCAGGGGAGACCCAGTACTTC. Translation gives CASSFGLAGAGETQYF. The genes are TRBV7-3 and TRBJ2-5, with 10 positions matching TRBD2. V was pared by 3 bases and J by 5 bases, with 9 bases of the junction left unmatched. The CDR3 contains 16 residues. The germline CDR1 and CDR2 sequences are SGHTA and FQGTGA.

The V and J genes are TRBV20-1 and TRBJ2-7, with 10 bases identical to TRBD2. This CDR3 comprises 14 residues. V dropped 3 bases and J dropped 3; count of bases not matched to a gene: 5. Germline V lookup: CDR1 DFQATT, CDR2 SNEGSKA (reference sequence). The CDR3 coding sequence is TGCAGTGCTAGCCTAGCGGGGGTCCTCTACGAGCAGTACTTC. This translates into CSASLAGVLYEQYF.

This clonotype has at least ten counts. The chain employs TRBV29-1 and TRBJ2-7; D is undetermined. This CDR3 has 12 residues. In germline, CDR1 is SQVTM, CDR2 ANQGSEA. Trimming pared 1 base from V and 4 bases from J, leaving 8 bases between. CDR3: CSVEVRNYEQYF. DNA of the CDR3: TGCAGCGTTGAAGTGAGAAATTACGAGCAGTACTTC.

The gene calls are TRBV7-9 and TRBJ2-3; no reliable D call. From germline, CDR1 is SEHNR and CDR2 FQNEAQ (reference sequence). V was cut by 5 bases and J by 9 bases, with 12 bases left in between. The length of the CDR3 is 12 residues. CDR3 in DNA: TGTGCCAGCAGCCTTCCCACTACGACGCAGTATTTT. It is translated as CASSLPTTTQYF.

The chain uses TRBV7-9 and TRBJ2-3; 8 nucleotides agree with TRBD2. The CDR3 has 15 residues. Germline lookup yields CDR1 SEHNR and CDR2 FQNEAQ (reference sequence). V shed 8 bases, J shed 5 bases, and the junction held 12 bases outside the gene matches. CDR3 loop: CASGYRGGGGDTQYF. CDR3 coding DNA: TGTGCCAGCGGCTACCGGGGGGGAGGAGGAGATACGCAGTATTTT.

This clonotype was recorded many times. The chain links TRBV4-1 to TRBJ2-7, with TRBD1 as a possible D gene (6 bases). This CDR3 is built from 14 residues. Germline-derived CDR1 and CDR2 are MGHRA and YSYEKL. V gave up 3 bases and J gave up 7 bases, with 16 bases separating them. The CDR3 sequence: CASSQVGTRAEQYF. The CDR3 bases are TGCGCCAGCAGCCAGGTGGGGACACGCGCAGAGCAGTACTTC.